Listed here are 12 T cell receptor beta chains from one sample, sequenced in a study of preoperative IRX-2 immunotherapy in early breast cancer. Sample treatment: preoperative locoregional IRX-2 cytokine immunotherapy. Clones were read by immunoSEQ multiplex PCR, and TCRdb kept only the in-frame ones, dropping some. The sample holds roughly 29,000 clones, 90% seen once. The specimen was taken from a patient treated with IRX-2 immunotherapy. The receptors originated from a human donor with breast cancer.

The V gene is TRBV7-9, the J gene TRBJ2-7; 9 nucleotides match TRBD2. The V gene's germline CDR1 is SEHNR and CDR2 FQNEAQ (reference sequence). Trimming cost V 6 bases and J 4 bases; bases outside gene matches: 7. The length of the CDR3 is 14 residues. The CDR3 is CASRLAGMDYEQYF. CDR3 sequence (DNA): TGTGCCAGCAGGCTAGCGGGGATGGATTACGAGCAGTACTTC.

V is TRBV21-1 and J is TRBJ2-1; the DNA was not used to check the table's D call, TRBD2. TRBV21-1 is classified as a pseudogene. The CDR3 is 20 residues long. The CDR3 region is CASSKRGASGREASYNEQFF. The CDR3 DNA is TGTGCCAGCAGCAAAAGAGGTGCTAGCGGGAGGGAGGCCTCCTACAATGAGCAGTTCTTC.

The chain links TRBV28 to TRBJ2-3; TRBD1 agrees at 7 bases. Trimming cost V 5 bases and J 14 bases; bases outside gene matches: 7. The CDR3 totals 11 residues. Germline-derived CDR1 and CDR2 are MDHEN and SYDVKM. In nucleotides, the CDR3 is TGTGCCAGCAGTGAGGGGGCGCGACGGTATTTT. Translating it yields CASSEGARRYF.

This chain joins TRBV7-6 and TRBJ1-1, with D possibly matching TRBD1 (5 bases). Germline CDR1 SGHVS, CDR2 FNYEAQ. The CDR3 runs to 14 residues. V shed 5 bases and J shed 0 bases, with 10 bases lying between them. Here the CDR3 reads CASSVGRVNTEAFF. DNA of the CDR3: TGTGCCAGCAGCGTGGGACGGGTGAACACTGAAGCTTTCTTT.

The chain combines TRBV7-2 with TRBJ2-5; 7 bases agree with TRBD2. CDR1 and CDR2 from the germline V gene are SGHTA and FQGNSA. V lost 4 bases to trimming and J lost 5 bases; unmatched junction nucleotides: 7. The CDR3 has 14 amino acids. CDR3 protein: CASSSHGGIETQYF. The CDR3 region has the DNA TGTGCCAGCAGCTCACACGGGGGGATTGAGACCCAGTACTTC.

V gene TRBV10-1 combines with J gene TRBJ2-7; D may correspond to TRBD1 or TRBD2 (5 bases each). V shed 6 bases and J shed 6 bases, with 18 bases lying between them. This CDR3 region has 14 residues. CDR1 and CDR2 (germline): WNHNN, SYGVQD (reference sequence). In DNA form, the CDR3 reads TGCGCCAGCAGACCTTCTGGGGGATTCGGCGAGCAGTACTTC. It specifies CASRPSGGFGEQYF.

The chain recombines TRBV5-4 with TRBJ2-7, with D possibly matching TRBD1 (5 bases). Per the germline V gene, CDR1 is SGHNT and CDR2 is YYREEE (reference sequence). This CDR3 comprises 12 residues. V dropped 4 bases and J dropped 3 bases, with 8 bases sitting between them. The CDR3, as DNA: TGTGCCAGCAGCCCGGACAACTACGAGCAGTACTTC. Protein: CASSPDNYEQYF.

This rearrangement joins TRBV6-4 to TRBJ2-1, with TRBD1 matching over 7 bases. Unmatched junction bases numbered 7, after V lost 2 bases and J lost 6 bases. This CDR3 has 15 residues. Per germline, CDR1 MRHNA and CDR2 SNTAGT. For the CDR3, the DNA is TGTGCCAGCAGTGACCCGACAGGGATTAGCAATGAGCAGTTCTTC. It codes for CASSDPTGISNEQFF.

This clone has only one observation. The chain links TRBV18 to TRBJ2-1; 7 nucleotides line up with TRBD1. V shed 2 bases and J 1 base; nucleotides not matched to a gene: 2. Germline V gene lookup returns CDR1 KGHSH and CDR2 LQKENI. This CDR3 has 15 amino acids. The CDR3 sequence: CASSPLTGSYNEQFF. CDR3 coding DNA: TGTGCCAGCTCACCATTGACAGGGTCCTACAATGAGCAGTTCTTC.

The V call is TRBV27, the J call TRBJ2-7; unclear D gene. The CDR3 extends over 14 amino acids. The germline gives CDR1 MNHEY, CDR2 SMNVEV (reference sequence). Trimming left V 4 bases short and J 6 bases short, with 16 bases between. The CDR3 DNA is TGTGCCAGCAGTTCCGCCGTATGGGGTGGCGAGCAGTACTTC. Translated: CASSSAVWGGEQYF.

This rearrangement joins TRBV5-1 to TRBJ1-2; 9 bases map to TRBD1. The CDR3 runs 16 residues. The germline gives CDR1 SGHRS, CDR2 YFSETQ. V was clipped by 3 bases and J by 4 bases; unmatched bases: 10. CDR3 bases: TGCGCCAGCAGCTCCTTCGGACAGGGGCCTTTCTATGGCTACACCTTC. Amino acids: CASSSFGQGPFYGYTF.

This chain uses TRBV5-1 with TRBJ2-1; TRBD1 might be the D (6 bases). The CDR3 extends over 15 amino acids. Looked up from germline, CDR1 is SGHRS and CDR2 is YFSETQ. Trimming left V 8 bases short and J 0 bases short, with 15 bases between. CDR3: CASQDRRSSYNEQFF. DNA of the CDR3: TGCGCCAGTCAAGACAGGAGGAGCTCCTACAATGAGCAGTTCTTC.